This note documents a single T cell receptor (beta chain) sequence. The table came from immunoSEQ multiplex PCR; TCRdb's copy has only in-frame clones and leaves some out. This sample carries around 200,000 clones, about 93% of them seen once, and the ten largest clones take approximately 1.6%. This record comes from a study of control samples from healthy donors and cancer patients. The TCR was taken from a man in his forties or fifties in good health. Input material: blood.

The chain's CDR3 is CATHAGTYQPQHF. As DNA, the CDR3 is TGTGCCACTCACGCCGGGACATATCAGCCCCAGCATTTT. The chain has TRBV19 and TRBJ1-5; D is perhaps TRBD1 (6 bases). The CDR3 loop spans 13 amino acids. Germline V CDR1 and CDR2: LNHDA, SQIVND (reference sequence). The V gene lost 10 bases and the J gene lost 5 bases, with 15 bases spanning the gap.